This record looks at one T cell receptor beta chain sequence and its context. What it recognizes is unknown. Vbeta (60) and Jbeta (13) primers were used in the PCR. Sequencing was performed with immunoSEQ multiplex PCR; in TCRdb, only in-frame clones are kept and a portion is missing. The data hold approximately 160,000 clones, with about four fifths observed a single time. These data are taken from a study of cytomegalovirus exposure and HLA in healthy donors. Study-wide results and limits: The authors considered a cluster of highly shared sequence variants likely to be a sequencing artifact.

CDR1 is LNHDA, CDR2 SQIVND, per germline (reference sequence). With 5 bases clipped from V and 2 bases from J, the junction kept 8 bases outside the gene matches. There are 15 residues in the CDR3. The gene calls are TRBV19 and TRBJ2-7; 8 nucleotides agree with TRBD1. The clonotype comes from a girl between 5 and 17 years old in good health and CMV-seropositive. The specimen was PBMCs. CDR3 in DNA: TGTGCCAGTAGTGTGGACAGGGAAGTCGCCTACGAGCAGTACTTC. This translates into CASSVDREVAYEQYF.